The TCR beta chain under discussion was sequenced for a study of cytomegalovirus exposure and HLA in healthy donors. CDR3 length equals 15 residues. V lost 9 bases to trimming and J lost 4 bases; unmatched junction nucleotides: 7. Germline V gene lookup returns CDR1 MDHEN and CDR2 SYDVKM. The primer mix had 60 Vbeta and 13 Jbeta primers. This table comes from immunoSEQ multiplex PCR, and its TCRdb copy is limited to in-frame clones, with some not included. Seen here are about 160,000 clones, 80% to 85% observed once, and the top ten hold approximately 0.98%. This clone occurred once. Its antigen is unknown. Study-wide results and caveats: Prior analysis indicated that the majority of TCR beta V segments exhibited productivity approximately 90% or approximately 30% of the time.

The receptor was derived from a man aged 25 to 40 in good health and CMV-seronegative. The chain recombines TRBV28 with TRBJ2-1; 12 bases map to TRBD2. The sample taken for sequencing was PBMCs. The CDR3 DNA reads as TGTGCCAGTAAACCGGGACTAGCGGGTTACAATGAGCAGTTCTTC. Amino acids: CASKPGLAGYNEQFF.